Presented here are 2 T cell receptor beta chains from one specimen sequenced in a study of breast tumors, draining lymph nodes, adjacent tissues. Breast cancer patients provided tissue from their axillary draining lymph nodes. In TCRdb, the multiplex PCR reads were re-called with MiXCR into one record per CDR3 protein. The sample contains roughly 130,000 distinct CDR3 sequences, roughly 33% of which appear only once. Material for sequencing was axillary lymph node tissue. These receptors came from a female donor with breast cancer. Some clones in this sample may be carry-over from other donors' samples.

This chain links TRBV12-3 or TRBV12-4 with TRBJ2-1, with 7 bases matching TRBD1. The V gene end was trimmed by 8 bases and the J gene end by 9 bases; junction bases not matched to a gene: 16. The CDR3 extends over 15 amino acids. CDR3 in DNA: TGTGCCAGCGGCCAGCCGGCAGGGGGTTGTCTTGAGCAGTTCTTC. Amino acid sequence: CASGQPAGGCLEQFF.

This clonotype was recorded once. J is TRBJ1-3 and V is TRBV10-3; D is unresolved. The CDR3 contains 14 residues. Looked up from germline, CDR1 is ENHRY and CDR2 is SYGVKD. V lost 2 bases to trimming and J lost 5 bases, with 10 bases between them. The CDR3 coding sequence is TGTGCCATCAGTGAGGGCAGTTGGAGAAACACCATATATTTT. The encoded protein is CAISEGSWRNTIYF.